This T cell receptor (beta chain) emerged from a study of low-dose radiotherapy and immunotherapy resistance in tumors. The overall study: Fractions of 0.5 Gy went to Cohort 1 every 2 weeks, totaling 6.5 Gy.

This clonotype has a count of ten or more. Priming of first-strand cDNA relied on TRAV- and TRBV-specific primers (covering alpha and beta chains). The PCR that amplified TCRs ran for 20 cycles, relying on a constant-region primer and a V-primer adapter. mRNA that had been isolated underwent amplification through in vitro transcription. TCRdb reprocessed the reads via MiXCR and lists one record per CDR3 protein. The sample yields around 68,000 distinct CDR3 sequences, about 25% seen once. Losses at the gene ends were 3 bases for V and 1 base for J; bases not matched to a gene: 7. This CDR3 comprises 15 residues. Germline V gene sequence: CDR1 DFQATT, CDR2 SNEGSKA (reference sequence). The sample's time point: before trial treatment.

This sequence joins TRBV20-1 and TRBJ2-3, with 7 bases that match TRBD2. This clonotype originated in a male donor with rectosigmoid adenocarcinoma. Sequenced here: PBMCs, sampled before treatment. The CDR3 DNA sequence: TGCAGTGCTAGGGGTGCTAGCGGAGGCACAGATACGCAGTATTTT. Encoded protein: CSARGASGGTDTQYF.